A single sample is the source of the 8 T cell receptor beta chains below, sequenced in a study of OX40 agonist ivuxolimab in advanced cancers. Repertoires were generated with immunoSEQ multiplex PCR, while TCRdb's copy carries only in-frame clones and drops some. This sample has some 8,000 clones, with 75% to 85% found just once. The source material was CD4+ or CD8+ T cells sorted from blood, sampled in a trial of the OX40 agonist ivuxolimab. The receptors stem from an adult with an advanced solid tumor such as melanoma, head and neck, liver or kidney cancer.

The rearrangement uses TRBV6-6 and TRBJ2-5; no definite D call. The V end lost 4 bases, the J end lost 2 bases, and 11 bases lay between the germline ends. The CDR3 loop spans 14 amino acids. Germline CDR1 reads MNHNY; CDR2 reads SVGAGI (reference sequence). CDR3 region: CASSSPTAQETQYF. CDR3 DNA sequence: TGTGCCAGCAGTTCCCCCACGGCTCAAGAGACCCAGTACTTC.

This sequence joins TRBV6-5 and TRBJ2-2; TRBD1 aligns across 10 bases. V shed 7 bases, J shed 7 bases, and the junction held 6 bases outside the gene matches. CDR3 size: 14 residues. The germline CDR1 and CDR2 sequences are MNHEY and SVGAGI. The CDR3 region has the DNA TGTGCCAGCACCCCGACAGGGGGCATCGGGGAGCTGTTTTTT. Translating it yields CASTPTGGIGELFF.

This clone was counted once. The J gene is TRBJ1-5, the V gene TRBV27; D remains ambiguous. V shed 3 bases and J shed 4 bases, with 10 bases lying between them. This CDR3 contains 14 residues. Germline V gene data show CDR1 as MNHEY and CDR2 as SMNVEV (reference sequence). CDR3 DNA sequence: TGTGCCAGCAGTTTGTATCCCAGTAATCAGCCCCAGCATTTT. It translates to CASSLYPSNQPQHF.

This sequence joins TRBV7-9 and TRBJ2-2; TRBD2 might be the D (7 bases). The CDR3 loop spans 16 amino acids. Looked up from germline, CDR1 is SEHNR and CDR2 is FQNEAQ (reference sequence). V was clipped by 5 bases and J by 3 bases, with 16 bases between them. CDR3 residues: CASSRRRGADTGELFF. The CDR3 nucleotides read TGTGCCAGCAGCCGTCGACGGGGGGCCGACACCGGGGAGCTGTTTTTT.

This clone is labeled as medium-sized. The CDR3 nucleotides are TGTGCCAGCAGCTCGATCGCGACAGGGAGTGGAAACACCATATATTTT. Amino acids: CASSSIATGSGNTIYF. The chain links TRBV7-9 to TRBJ1-3; 7 nucleotides agree with TRBD1. J gave up 3 bases and V 4 bases, and 9 bases lay outside the gene matches. This CDR3 spans 16 amino acids. From germline, CDR1 is SEHNR and CDR2 FQNEAQ (reference sequence).

This clone occurred once. The chain links TRBV4-1 to TRBJ2-3; D gene uncertain. Trimming took off 1 base at V and 0 bases at J, with 5 bases between the two ends. Germline loops: CDR1 MGHRA, CDR2 YSYEKL. There are 14 residues in the CDR3. CDR3 protein: CASSQGISTDTQYF. The CDR3 nucleotides read TGCGCCAGCAGCCAAGGGATCAGCACAGATACGCAGTATTTT.

This chain joins TRBV19 and TRBJ1-1; the D gene is possibly TRBD1 (5 bases). From germline, CDR1 is LNHDA and CDR2 SQIVND (reference sequence). The V end was cut by 9 bases, the J end by 1 base, with 12 bases between. The length of the CDR3 is 13 residues. The CDR3 bases are TGTGCCAGCGACGGGACCCCGAACACTGAAGCTTTCTTT. Amino acids: CASDGTPNTEAFF.

This sequence joins TRBV5-1 and TRBJ2-3; 15 bases are a match to TRBD2. Trimming cost V 3 bases and J 5 bases; bases outside gene matches: 1. The germline V gene encodes CDR1 SGHRS and CDR2 YFSETQ. The CDR3 has 15 residues. The CDR3 region has the DNA TGCGCCAGCAGCTCGGGACTAGCGGGAGGAGATACGCAGTATTTT. It translates to CASSSGLAGGDTQYF. The variable domain in full, with the rest retrieved from reference TRBV5-1 and TRBJ2-3, is KAGVTQTPRYLIKTRGQQVTLSCSPISGHRSVSWYQQTPGQGLQFLFEYFSETQRNKGNFPGRFSGRQFSNSRSEMNVSTLELGDSALYLCASSSGLAGGDTQYFGPGTRLTVL.